Presented here are 22 T cell receptor beta chains from one specimen sequenced in a study of Ad26.COV2.S vaccination and SARS-CoV-2 variants. The data were produced by immunoSEQ multiplex PCR, yet TCRdb's version contains in-frame clones alone and is incomplete. The top ten clones hold about 1.5% of a sample with roughly 700,000 clones, roughly 90% of them seen once. The treatment here: roughly 18 received Ad26.COV2.S at low or high dose, single or two shots; about 5 received placebo; per-sample allocation not given. At day 63 after the first vaccine or placebo injection, samples were drawn. Sequenced here: peripheral blood, sampled in a trial of Ad26.COV2.S vaccine versus placebo. These receptor sequences come from a person aged 18 to 65 who received the Ad26.COV2.S COVID-19 vaccine or a placebo.

This chain uses TRBV9 with TRBJ1-2, with D possibly TRBD1 on 6 matching bases. Trimming left V 4 bases short and J 5 bases short, with 15 bases between. Germline V gene data show CDR1 as SGDLS and CDR2 as YYNGEE. The CDR3 extends over 14 amino acids. The CDR3: CASSRQQGEYGYTF. The CDR3, as DNA: TGTGCCAGCAGCCGACAACAGGGTGAATATGGCTACACCTTC.

The chain uses TRBV7-8 and TRBJ2-1, with D tentatively TRBD1 (7 bases). Germline-derived CDR1 and CDR2 are SGHVS and FQNEAQ. The V and J ends lost 1 base and 2 bases respectively, with 15 bases between them. This CDR3 is built from 17 residues. The CDR3: CASSLGGGTAAYNEQFF. The CDR3 nucleotides are TGTGCCAGCAGCTTAGGTGGAGGGACAGCGGCCTACAATGAGCAGTTCTTC.

The chain joins TRBV9 to TRBJ2-7, with D perhaps TRBD1 or TRBD2 (6 bases each). The CDR3 is made up of 14 amino acids. The germline gives CDR1 SGDLS, CDR2 YYNGEE. V gave up 4 bases and J gave up 1 base, with 12 bases separating them. The CDR3 DNA is TGTGCCAGCAGCTCCGCGGGACAATCCTACGAGCAGTACTTC. The encoded protein is CASSSAGQSYEQYF.

A single count supports this clone. This rearrangement joins TRBV5-4 to TRBJ2-1; perhaps D is TRBD1 or TRBD2 (5 bases each). With 7 bases removed from V and 6 bases from J, the gap between germline ends came to 23 bases. The CDR3 is made up of 16 amino acids. Looked up from germline, CDR1 is SGHNT and CDR2 is YYREEE (reference sequence). The CDR3 protein is CASRRLGTLWGNEQFF. The CDR3 DNA reads TGTGCCAGCCGAAGATTAGGGACCCTCTGGGGCAATGAGCAGTTCTTC.

V usage is TRBV25-1 and J usage is TRBJ2-1; 8 bases are a match to TRBD2. The germline CDR1 and CDR2 sequences are MGHDK and SYGVNS. CDR3 length equals 14 residues. Trimming removed 7 bases from V and 5 bases from J; junction bases left unmatched: 7. CDR3 region: CASKGGGINNEQFF. The CDR3 region has the DNA TGTGCCAGCAAGGGCGGGGGGATAAACAATGAGCAGTTCTTC.

As regards this clone: The sample holds other DNA sequences that translate to the same CDR3. The rearrangement uses TRBV3-1 (or the pseudogene TRBV3-2) and TRBJ2-7; no reliable D call. The CDR3 has 15 residues. V lost 0 bases and J lost 0, with 9 bases in between. The germline CDR1 and CDR2 sequences are LGHDT and YNNKEL (reference sequence). In DNA form, the CDR3 reads TGTGCCAGCAGCCAAGACGCCAGTAGCTCCTACGAGCAGTACTTC. Translated, it gives CASSQDASSSYEQYF.

The gene calls are TRBV21-1 and TRBJ2-1. TRBV21-1 is labeled a pseudogene. The CDR3 loop spans 14 amino acids. In DNA, the CDR3 is TGTGCCAACTCTAAGGGACTTCAGGGGAATGAGCAGTTCTTC. This translates into CANSKGLQGNEQFF.

The rearrangement joins TRBV11-3 to TRBJ2-5; D tentatively fits TRBD1 or TRBD2 (5 bases each). CDR1 is SGHNT and CDR2 is YENEEA in the germline V gene. The V and J ends lost 5 bases and 2 bases respectively, with 9 bases between them. The CDR3 consists of 13 residues. Here the CDR3 reads CASSPGTQETQYF. In nucleotides, the CDR3 is TGTGCCAGCAGCCCCGGGACGCAAGAGACCCAGTACTTC.

The chain employs TRBV6-2 or TRBV6-3 and TRBJ2-7, with 8 bases matching TRBD2. CDR3 length equals 15 residues. Per germline, CDR1 MNHEY and CDR2 SVGEGT. The J segment lost 2 bases and the V segment lost 2 bases, leaving 5 bases of the junction unmatched. CDR3 amino acids: CASSYQRGGTYEQYF. As DNA, the CDR3 is TGTGCCAGCAGTTACCAGCGCGGGGGGACCTACGAGCAGTACTTC.

This chain connects TRBV28 to TRBJ1-2; a weak D match, TRBD1 (6 bases). The V end was cut by 6 bases, the J end by 2 bases, with 10 bases between. Per the germline V gene, CDR1 is MDHEN and CDR2 is SYDVKM. The CDR3 consists of 13 residues. CDR3 residues: CASSSGANYGYTF. CDR3 nucleotides: TGTGCCAGCAGCTCGGGGGCGAACTATGGCTACACCTTC.

The chain couples TRBV18 to TRBJ1-1, with 10 bases lining up with TRBD1. This CDR3 has 18 residues. V shed 4 bases and J 0 bases; nucleotides not matched to a gene: 11. Per germline, CDR1 KGHSH and CDR2 LQKENI. The CDR3 sequence is CASSLTAGTGDMNTEAFF. Here the CDR3 DNA reads TGTGCCAGCTCACTTACAGCCGGGACAGGGGACATGAACACTGAAGCTTTCTTT.

Notes on this clone: The germline gene is not matched at one end of the junction; a read error may be the cause. V usage is TRBV18 and J usage is TRBJ2-5; the D gene is possibly TRBD1 (7 bases). Germline V gives CDR1 KGHSH, CDR2 LQKENI. This CDR3 region has 12 residues. The CDR3: CASSQKPGQRDF. The CDR3 nucleotides read TGTGCCAGCTCACAAAAGCCGGGACAGCGGGACTTC. Complete variable domain (other parts from reference TRBV18 and TRBJ2-5): NAGVMQNPRHLVRRRGQEARLRCSPMKGHSHVYWYRQLPEEGLKFMVYLQKENIIDESGMPKERFSAEFPKEGPSILRIQQVVRGDSAAYFCASSQKPGQRDFGPGTRLLVL.

The chain employs TRBV10-3 and TRBJ1-5; TRBD1 matches 8 bases. CDR1 and CDR2 (germline): ENHRY, SYGVKD. The CDR3 totals 13 residues. The junction had 2 bases not matched to a gene; V was cut back by 3 bases and J by 7 bases. The CDR3 DNA reads as TGTGCCATCAGTGACAGGGGGCACCAGCCCCAGCATTTT. This encodes CAISDRGHQPQHF.

V usage is TRBV24-1 and J usage is TRBJ2-1, with 8 bases lining up with TRBD2. The germline gives CDR1 KGHDR, CDR2 SFDVKD. The CDR3 is 17 amino acids. The V and J ends lost 3 bases and 4 bases, in that order; junction bases with no gene match: 10. The CDR3 is CATSDDTGTRPYNEQFF. CDR3 nucleotide sequence: TGTGCCACCAGTGATGATACCGGGACTAGACCTTACAATGAGCAGTTCTTC.

V gene TRBV4-3 combines with J gene TRBJ2-3, with unresolved D. The CDR3 is 16 amino acids. V was clipped by 3 bases and J by 2 bases, with 15 bases between them. Germline lookup yields CDR1 LGHNA and CDR2 YSLEER. The CDR3 DNA is TGCGCCAGCAGCCAGGGTGTGGGCGCTTACACAGATACGCAGTATTTT. Translated: CASSQGVGAYTDTQYF.

The rearrangement joins TRBV3-1 (or the pseudogene TRBV3-2) to TRBJ2-1; TRBD1 aligns across 10 bases. This CDR3 region has 15 residues. V was clipped by 3 bases and J by 3 bases; unmatched bases: 2. Germline lookup yields CDR1 LGHDT and CDR2 YNNKEL (reference sequence). The CDR3 sequence: CASSQGQGNYNEQFF. CDR3 nucleotides: TGTGCCAGCAGCCAGGGACAGGGGAACTACAATGAGCAGTTCTTC.

J is TRBJ1-6 and V is TRBV12-5, with D uncertain. The V end was cut by 2 bases, the J end by 0 bases, with 11 bases between. Germline V gene sequence: CDR1 LGHNT, CDR2 FRNRAP. The CDR3 consists of 17 residues. CDR3: CASGLPNGSSYNSPLHF. The CDR3 nucleotides read TGTGCTAGTGGTTTGCCGAACGGGAGCTCCTATAATTCACCCCTCCACTTT.

This clone turned up a few times. The CDR3 sequence is CASTKQGGYEQYF. Here the CDR3 DNA reads TGTGCCAGCACTAAACAAGGGGGCTACGAGCAGTACTTC. This rearrangement joins TRBV3-1 (or the pseudogene TRBV3-2) to TRBJ2-7, with a tentative D call TRBD1 (6 bases). The CDR3 covers 13 residues. Trimming shortened V by 7 bases and J by 3 bases, and 13 bases separated the two germline ends. Germline CDR1 reads LGHDT; CDR2 reads YNNKEL (reference sequence).

The CDR3 region is CASRGTGNGNEQFF. CDR3 coding DNA: TGTGCCAGCAGGGGGACAGGGAATGGCAATGAGCAGTTCTTC. The chain employs TRBV2 and TRBJ2-1; 9 bases align to TRBD1. The CDR3 runs to 14 residues. CDR1 and CDR2 from the germline V gene are SNHLY and FYNNEI. The trim removed 6 bases at V and 6 bases at J, leaving 6 bases unmatched.

Comment on this clone: Other DNA sequences in the same sample also yield this CDR3. The CDR3: CASSLDRSTDTQYF. The CDR3 DNA is TGTGCCAGCAGCCTCGACAGATCCACAGATACGCAGTATTTT. The rearrangement joins TRBV27 to TRBJ2-3, with D possibly being TRBD1 (5 bases). Per the germline V gene, CDR1 is MNHEY and CDR2 is SMNVEV (reference sequence). The ends were cut back, 6 bases at V and 2 bases at J, with 12 bases in the middle. The CDR3 covers 14 residues.

V usage is TRBV19 and J usage is TRBJ2-1; 7 bases line up with TRBD2. This CDR3 is built from 15 residues. V dropped 6 bases and J dropped 1; count of bases not matched to a gene: 6. CDR1 and CDR2 from the germline V gene are LNHDA and SQIVND (reference sequence). This CDR3 reads CASRERDSSYNEQFF. In nucleotides, the CDR3 is TGTGCCAGTAGGGAGCGGGATAGTTCCTACAATGAGCAGTTCTTC. Filled out from reference TRBV19 and TRBJ2-1, the complete variable domain reads DGGITQSPKYLFRKEGQNVTLSCEQNLNHDAMYWYRQDPGQGLRLIYYSQIVNDFQKGDIAEGYSVSREKKESFPLTVTSAQKNPTAFYLCASRERDSSYNEQFFGPGTRLTVL.

The chain couples TRBV2 to TRBJ2-1, with TRBD2 matching 8 bases. The V segment lost 7 bases and the J segment 0 bases; nucleotides outside the gene matches: 2. The V gene's germline CDR1 is SNHLY and CDR2 FYNNEI. The CDR3 spans 14 residues. The CDR3 loop reads CASKRESSYNEQFF. The CDR3 coding sequence is TGTGCCAGCAAGCGGGAGAGCTCCTACAATGAGCAGTTCTTC.